This T cell receptor beta chain was recovered during a study of shared clonotypes between healthy human individuals. Note on this clone: Its specificity is unknown.

Execution of the assay was at deep level. The authors distributed each subset's genomic DNA evenly over several immunoSEQ plates. Produced via immunoSEQ multiplex PCR; TCRdb's table is partial and in-frame only. The data contain more than 850,000 clones, about four fifths of them singletons. General study findings and limits: Between several donors, naive CD4 clonotypes were shared at a level of roughly 5.5%. Sampling used blood alone; tissue repertoires probably differ.

The sample taken for sequencing was memory CD4+ T cells from PBMCs. Noted subset: CD45RA-negative fraction. The sequence was obtained from a man between 18 and 29 years old in good health. Some clones in this sample may be carry-over from other donors' samples.

This CDR3 reads CASSVGTSKKGTQYF. CDR3 nucleotides: TGTGCCAGCAGCGTAGGGACATCGAAGAAAGGGACCCAGTACTTC. The rearrangement uses TRBV9 and TRBJ2-5, with D tentatively TRBD1 (5 bases). Trimming shortened V by 0 bases and J by 7 bases, and 16 bases separated the two germline ends. CDR1 and CDR2 from the germline V gene are SGDLS and YYNGEE. This CDR3 is built from 15 residues.